The following is a T cell receptor (beta chain) sequence with its context. Individuals drawn from 24 US areas were about 18 to 90 years old. These data originate in a study of blood T cell repertoires in COVID-19. As for the study in general: The origin of the acute and convalescent COVID-19 samples was the United States, Italy and Spain. In each case, the material was cDNA or gDNA derived from T cells, B-cell-depleted T cells, or PBMCs.

Germline loops: CDR1 SGHRS, CDR2 YFSETQ. The V gene lost 0 bases and the J gene lost 1 base, with 8 bases spanning the gap. CDR3 length: 16 residues. Per the study methods: Reference gene primer amplification yielded estimated nucleated cell counts. Here immunoSEQ multiplex PCR was the method, and the copy in TCRdb shows in-frame clones only, minus some. V and J calls and clone size are those listed in that table; D and trimming were worked out from the DNA. The sample records 250,000 to 300,000 clones, 65% to 90% being singletons. The source of this sequence is a man aged 18 to 29 who had recovered from COVID-19. Sequenced sample: PBMCs or T cells enriched from blood (not recorded which). This chain links TRBV5-1 with TRBJ2-6; possibly TRBD1 for D (5 bases). For the CDR3, the DNA is TGCGCCAGCAGCTTGGTACAGGCGTCTGGGGCCAACGTCCTGACTTTC. Encoded protein: CASSLVQASGANVLTF.